The next 3 T cell receptor beta chains were all read from a single sample in a study of siplizumab effects on memory and regulatory T cells (dated by TCRdb to between 2017 and 2020). The library was made by the immunoSEQ multiplex PCR assay. TCRdb's version of the immuneACCESS table is confined to in-frame rearrangements and falls short of the full clone set. An unresolved V gene accounts for under half of the shortfall where checked; the remainder is of unknown origin. The sample records roughly 60,000 clones, approximately 95% of which are singletons. The ten largest make up about 40% of the sample. What was sequenced was CD8+ T cells sorted from blood. The receptors were sampled from a human donor in good health.

The chain uses TRBV6-5 and TRBJ2-5, with D perhaps matching TRBD1 (5 bases). Per germline, CDR1 MNHEY and CDR2 SVGAGI. CDR3 length equals 13 residues. With 2 bases removed from V and 2 bases from J, the gap between germline ends came to 6 bases. The CDR3 sequence is CASSYTGQETQYF. The CDR3 DNA follows: TGTGCCAGCAGTTACACAGGACAAGAGACCCAGTACTTC.

V usage is TRBV2 and J usage is TRBJ1-3; 9 positions match TRBD1. Germline V gene lookup returns CDR1 SNHLY and CDR2 FYNNEI. The CDR3 loop spans 18 amino acids. The ends lost 4 bases at V and 0 bases at J; junction bases unmatched: 10. CDR3 protein: CASSGLRTGASSGNTIYF. The CDR3 DNA reads as TGTGCCAGCAGTGGACTCAGGACAGGGGCTAGCTCTGGAAACACCATATATTTT.

The V and J genes are TRBV10-3 and TRBJ2-7, with D hard to call. CDR3 length: 12 amino acids. Looked up from germline, CDR1 is ENHRY and CDR2 is SYGVKD. Between the trimmed V and J ends, which lost 2 bases and 3 bases, there was a span of 5 bases. This chain's CDR3 is CAISEAIYEQYF. CDR3 coding DNA: TGTGCCATCAGTGAGGCGATCTACGAGCAGTACTTC.